Shown below are 25 T cell receptor beta chains from a single sample sequenced in a study of blood T cell repertoires in COVID-19. Only in-frame clones appear in the TCRdb table, and some are missing; sequencing was by immunoSEQ multiplex PCR. The sample includes approximately 100,000 clones, 85% to 90% of them seen just once. The sample comprised peripheral blood. The receptors were gathered from a human donor in a cohort sampled during active COVID-19.

The V and J genes are TRBV5-4 and TRBJ1-1, with 8 positions matching TRBD1. Germline-derived CDR1 and CDR2 are SGHNT and YYREEE (reference sequence). This CDR3 contains 15 residues. The V and J ends lost 4 bases and 0 bases, in that order; junction bases with no gene match: 5. The DNA of the CDR3 is TGTGCCAGCAGCCCAAAGACAGGGGTGAACACTGAAGCTTTCTTT. Translated: CASSPKTGVNTEAFF.

The chain joins TRBV7-6 to TRBJ2-7; weak D call: TRBD2 (6 bases). V was clipped by 6 bases and J by 10 bases, with 13 bases between them. The CDR3 totals 11 residues. Looked up from germline, CDR1 is SGHVS and CDR2 is FNYEAQ. The CDR3 loop reads CASRTRGLQYF. The CDR3 DNA reads TGTGCCAGCAGGACGCGGGGTCTACAGTACTTC.

This chain joins TRBV6-5 and TRBJ2-7, with a weak D call TRBD1 (7 bases). Trimming left V 3 bases short and J 1 base short, with 13 bases between. The CDR3 covers 15 residues. Germline V lookup: CDR1 MNHEY, CDR2 SVGAGI. CDR3 nucleotides: TGTGCCAGCAGTTATAGCAGGGGGACTTCCTACGAGCAGTACTTC. Amino acid sequence: CASSYSRGTSYEQYF.

The DNA of the CDR3 is TGTGCCAGCAGTCAGCGGGAGTTCGGCGAGCAGTACTTC. This gives the protein CASSQREFGEQYF. The chain combines TRBV2 with TRBJ2-7, with 8 bases lining up with TRBD2. The CDR3 is made up of 13 amino acids. J lost 6 bases, V lost 5 bases, and 6 bases had no gene match. Germline assignment: CDR1 SNHLY and CDR2 FYNNEI.

This clone occurred once. The chain joins TRBV5-1 to TRBJ1-5; 10 positions match TRBD1. CDR1 and CDR2 from the germline V gene are SGHRS and YFSETQ. V trimming: 3 bases; J trimming: 5 bases; junction bases outside the gene matches: 5. The CDR3 consists of 15 residues. In nucleotides, the CDR3 is TGCGCCAGCAGCTACGGGACAGGGGAACATCAGCCCCAGCATTTT. As protein: CASSYGTGEHQPQHF. Full variable domain (rest looked up from reference TRBV5-1 and TRBJ1-5): KAGVTQTPRYLIKTRGQQVTLSCSPISGHRSVSWYQQTPGQGLQFLFEYFSETQRNKGNFPGRFSGRQFSNSRSEMNVSTLELGDSALYLCASSYGTGEHQPQHFGDGTRLSIL.

V is TRBV6-5 and J is TRBJ2-2, with 11 positions matching TRBD1. CDR3 length: 15 residues. From germline, CDR1 is MNHEY and CDR2 SVGAGI. With V trimmed by 6 bases and J by 7 bases, 7 bases remained unmatched. The CDR3 DNA follows: TGTGCCAGCAGCGGACAGGGGGCTTTGGGCGGGGAGCTGTTTTTT. This codes for CASSGQGALGGELFF.

V and J are TRBV4-3 and TRBJ2-1, with 14 bases aligning to TRBD2. V shed 3 bases and J 8 bases; nucleotides not matched to a gene: 6. The germline gives CDR1 LGHNA, CDR2 YSLEER. The CDR3 is made up of 16 amino acids. The DNA of the CDR3 is TGCGCCAGCAGCCACGATGGGACTAGCGGGAGTTATGAGCAGTTCTTC. Its protein is CASSHDGTSGSYEQFF.

The chain couples TRBV24-1 to TRBJ2-1; D is undetermined. The CDR3 is 12 amino acids. CDR1 and CDR2 from the germline V gene are KGHDR and SFDVKD. The V and J ends lost 5 bases and 5 bases respectively, with 6 bases between them. CDR3 in amino acids: CATSVENNEQFF. CDR3 DNA sequence: TGTGCCACCAGTGTGGAGAACAATGAGCAGTTCTTC.

This chain links TRBV11-2 with TRBJ2-5; 7 positions agree with TRBD1. Trimming at V came to 5 bases and at J to 1 base, leaving 7 bases not matched to a gene. The CDR3 is 15 residues long. Germline V gives CDR1 SGHAT, CDR2 FQNNGV. The CDR3 here is CASSVWDRIQETQYF. CDR3 sequence (DNA): TGTGCCAGCAGCGTGTGGGACAGAATCCAAGAGACCCAGTACTTC.

J is TRBJ1-1 and V is TRBV7-2; maybe TRBD1 (5 bases). CDR3 length: 14 amino acids. Germline V gene lookup returns CDR1 SGHTA and CDR2 FQGNSA. Trimming took off 5 bases at V and 1 base at J, with 11 bases between the two ends. The CDR3 here is CASSPDSWNTEAFF. The CDR3, as DNA: TGTGCCAGCAGCCCCGACAGCTGGAACACTGAAGCTTTCTTT. Complete variable domain (other parts from reference TRBV7-2 and TRBJ1-1): GAGVSQSPSNKVTEKGKDVELRCDPISGHTALYWYRQSLGQGLEFLIYFQGNSAPDKSGLPSDRFSAERTGGSVSTLTIQRTQQEDSAVYLCASSPDSWNTEAFFGQGTRLTVV.

The chain carries TRBV28 and TRBJ2-2, with 7 bases matching TRBD1. J gave up 1 base and V 5 bases, and 1 base lay outside the gene matches. Germline assignment: CDR1 MDHEN and CDR2 SYDVKM. This CDR3 has 14 residues. Here the CDR3 reads CASSRQGNTGELFF. CDR3 DNA: TGTGCCAGCAGTCGACAGGGGAACACCGGGGAGCTGTTTTTT.

The chain employs TRBV19 and TRBJ1-4; D may be TRBD1 (5 bases). Germline V lookup: CDR1 LNHDA, CDR2 SQIVND (reference sequence). The CDR3 contains 14 residues. Trimming cost V 3 bases and J 5 bases, with 10 bases left between them. The CDR3 region has the DNA TGTGCCAGTAGTATTGAAGGGGTAAATGAAAAACTGTTTTTT. Residues: CASSIEGVNEKLFF.

This chain joins TRBV5-4 and TRBJ2-1, with 15 bases that match TRBD2. This CDR3 is built from 17 residues. The germline V gene has CDR1 SGHNT and CDR2 YYREEE (reference sequence). With 2 bases clipped from V and 8 bases from J, the junction kept 8 bases outside the gene matches. CDR3 sequence reads: CASSLGLAGGFRDEQFF. In DNA, the CDR3 is TGTGCCAGCAGCTTAGGACTAGCGGGAGGGTTTCGGGATGAGCAGTTCTTC.

CDR3 coding DNA: TGCGCCAGCAGCCAAGTAGCCTCAACAACTAATGAAAAACTGTTTTTT. It yields the protein CASSQVASTTNEKLFF. The chain links TRBV4-1 to TRBJ1-4; no definite D call. The CDR3 extends over 16 amino acids. CDR1 is MGHRA and CDR2 is YSYEKL in the germline V gene. Between the trimmed V and J ends, which lost 1 base and 0 bases, there was a span of 9 bases.

The chain employs TRBV5-5 and TRBJ1-5; D remains ambiguous. The CDR3 has 14 residues. Trimming stripped 4 bases from V and 5 bases from J, with 13 bases between. Looked up from germline, CDR1 is SGHKS and CDR2 is YYEKEE (reference sequence). CDR3 in amino acids: CASSNPGEDQPQHF. As DNA, the CDR3 is TGTGCCAGCAGCAACCCGGGAGAAGATCAGCCCCAGCATTTT.

The J gene is TRBJ2-1, the V gene TRBV2; the match to TRBD2 covers 8 bases. Germline V gene lookup returns CDR1 SNHLY and CDR2 FYNNEI. V lost 8 bases and J lost 0; bases outside the gene matches: 9. The CDR3 is made up of 16 amino acids. The CDR3 nucleotides read TGTGCCAGCCGCCCTAGCGGGCCGAGCTCCTACAATGAGCAGTTCTTC. Its translation: CASRPSGPSSYNEQFF.

The chain recombines TRBV19 with TRBJ2-2, with 7 positions matching TRBD1. CDR1 LNHDA and CDR2 SQIVND come from the germline V gene (reference sequence). Trimming took 9 bases from V and 4 from J; bases not matched to a gene: 5. CDR3 length: 13 amino acids. CDR3 sequence reads: CASRQGGTGELFF. CDR3 DNA sequence: TGTGCCAGCCGACAGGGCGGCACCGGGGAGCTGTTTTTT.

V gene TRBV11-3 combines with J gene TRBJ2-2, with D tentatively TRBD1 (6 bases). V lost 5 bases and J lost 6, with 19 bases in between. In germline, CDR1 is SGHNT, CDR2 YENEEA. The CDR3 runs to 16 residues. This CDR3 reads CASSPRTDSGAGELFF. The CDR3 DNA reads as TGTGCCAGCAGCCCACGGACAGACTCTGGGGCCGGGGAGCTGTTTTTT. Complete variable domain (other parts from reference TRBV11-3 and TRBJ2-2): EAGVVQSPRYKIIEKKQPVAFWCNPISGHNTLYWYLQNLGQGPELLIRYENEEAVDDSQLPKDRFSAERLKGVDSTLKIQPAELGDSAVYLCASSPRTDSGAGELFFGEGSRLTVL.

This chain connects TRBV29-1 to TRBJ2-3, with a tentative D call TRBD2 (7 bases). Germline values: CDR1 SQVTM, CDR2 ANQGSEA. The CDR3 sequence is 14 residues long. CDR3 protein: CSHLKGGRTDTQYF. CDR3 DNA: TGCAGTCATCTTAAGGGGGGGAGGACAGATACGCAGTATTTT.

The J gene is TRBJ2-3, the V gene TRBV7-9; perhaps TRBD2 as D (5 bases). Germline values: CDR1 SEHNR, CDR2 FQNEAQ (reference sequence). Trimming stripped 3 bases from V and 4 bases from J, with 17 bases between. This CDR3 has 16 residues. CDR3 amino acids: CASSLGRGLDADTQYF. The CDR3 nucleotides are TGTGCCAGCAGCTTGGGCCGGGGTTTGGATGCAGATACGCAGTATTTT.

The rearrangement links TRBV24-1 to TRBJ2-1, with TRBD1 matching 10 bases. Looked up from germline, CDR1 is KGHDR and CDR2 is SFDVKD. This CDR3 comprises 15 residues. The V and J ends lost 7 bases and 7 bases, in that order; junction bases with no gene match: 9. The CDR3 spells CATRGQGPLINEQFF. CDR3 nucleotide sequence: TGTGCCACCAGGGGACAGGGGCCGCTCATAAATGAGCAGTTCTTC.

The chain employs TRBV9 and TRBJ2-5, with 7 bases identical to TRBD1. The CDR3 length is 16 residues. The V gene end was trimmed by 3 bases and the J gene end by 5 bases; junction bases not matched to a gene: 13. CDR1 is SGDLS, CDR2 YYNGEE, per germline. In nucleotides, the CDR3 is TGTGCCAGCAGCGCCGACCCCTCGACAGGGCGCGAGACCCAGTACTTC. It specifies CASSADPSTGRETQYF. Looking up the rest from reference TRBV9 and TRBJ2-5 gives the full variable domain: DSGVTQTPKHLITATGQRVTLRCSPRSGDLSVYWYQQSLDQGLQFLIQYYNGEERAKGNILERFSAQQFPDLHSELNLSSLELGDSALYFCASSADPSTGRETQYFGPGTRLLVL.

The chain joins TRBV29-1 to TRBJ1-2; 10 bases align to TRBD1. This CDR3 contains 12 residues. V gave up 7 bases and J gave up 8 bases; unmatched junction bases: 7. Germline loops: CDR1 SQVTM, CDR2 ANQGSEA. The chain's CDR3 is CSGGQGRSGYTF. The DNA of the CDR3 is TGCAGCGGGGGACAGGGGCGGAGCGGCTACACCTTC.

The gene calls are TRBV7-3 and TRBJ2-4, with 7 bases fitting TRBD2. V lost 6 bases, J lost 7 bases, and 9 bases stayed unmatched. Germline CDR1 SGHTA, CDR2 FQGTGA. The CDR3 is made up of 14 amino acids. The CDR3 protein is CASSSGGSLNIQYF. CDR3 bases: TGTGCCAGCAGTTCCGGCGGGAGTTTGAACATTCAGTACTTC.

This clone showed up just once. The CDR3 protein is CASSREGQGAYEQYF. In DNA, the CDR3 is TGTGCCAGTAGTAGGGAGGGACAGGGGGCCTACGAGCAGTACTTC. The chain has TRBV19 and TRBJ2-7; TRBD1 matches 11 bases. The CDR3 consists of 15 residues. Per germline, CDR1 LNHDA and CDR2 SQIVND (reference sequence). J was trimmed by 2 bases and V by 4 bases; bases with no gene match: 4.